This T cell receptor beta chain is from a study of T cell responses to AZD1222 COVID-19 vaccine. CDR3 length: 15 residues. With V trimmed by 6 bases and J by 0 bases, 4 bases remained unmatched. Germline loops: CDR1 MDHEN, CDR2 SYDVKM. Sequencing used immunoSEQ multiplex PCR; TCRdb keeps in-frame clones, though not all of them. Found here are approximately 120,000 clones, about 89% of them singletons; the top ten hold more than 4%. The material sequenced was peripheral blood, taken on day 0 of AZD1222 vaccination. This clonotype originated in an adult in good health. The chain employs TRBV28 and TRBJ2-3; TRBD1 aligns across 9 bases. The CDR3: CASSETGGSTDTQYF. CDR3 sequence (DNA): TGTGCCAGCAGCGAGACAGGGGGGAGCACAGATACGCAGTATTTT.